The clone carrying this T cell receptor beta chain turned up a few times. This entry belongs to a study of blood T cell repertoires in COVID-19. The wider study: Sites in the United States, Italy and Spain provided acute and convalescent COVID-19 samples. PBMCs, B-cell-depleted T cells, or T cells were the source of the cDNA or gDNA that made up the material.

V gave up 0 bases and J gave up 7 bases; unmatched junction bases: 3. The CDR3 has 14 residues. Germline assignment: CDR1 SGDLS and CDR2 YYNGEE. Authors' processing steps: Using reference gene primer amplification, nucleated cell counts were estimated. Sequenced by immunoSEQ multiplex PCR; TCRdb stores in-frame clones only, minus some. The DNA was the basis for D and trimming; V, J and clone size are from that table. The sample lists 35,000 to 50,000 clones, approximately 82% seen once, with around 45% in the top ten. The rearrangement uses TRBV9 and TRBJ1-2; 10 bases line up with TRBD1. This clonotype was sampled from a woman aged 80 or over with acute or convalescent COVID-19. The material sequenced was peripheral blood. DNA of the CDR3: TGTGCCAGCAGCGTAGGGGACAGGGGATTTGGCTACACCTTC. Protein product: CASSVGDRGFGYTF.